These 2 T cell receptor beta chains originate from one sample sequenced in a study of regulatory T cells in long-lasting Graves disease. Researchers made TCR beta libraries by using iRepertoire HTBI primers and running Arm-PCR on CDR3 regions. TCRdb recomputed calls from the multiplex PCR reads with MiXCR, one row per CDR3 protein. The table lists roughly 300,000 distinct CDR3 sequences, around 23% of them singletons. Time point noted: persistent/refractory GD, antithyroid drugs over 5 years with positive TRAb. RNA isolated from PBMCs was used to make the TCR library. The sequencing used peripheral blood mononuclear cells (PBMCs), collected when the disease was refractory, from a patient treated with antithyroid drugs. The receptors were sampled from a female donor with Graves disease.

The sample holds a few counts of this clonotype. The CDR3 DNA reads as TGTGCCAGCAGCTTAGACAGGGCTTTAAGCTCCTACGAGCAGTACTTC. Translated, it gives CASSLDRALSSYEQYF. The J gene is TRBJ2-7, the V gene TRBV7-2; possible D gene TRBD1, 6 bases. This CDR3 contains 16 residues. Per the germline V gene, CDR1 is SGHTA and CDR2 is FQGNSA. V was cut by 1 base and J by 0 bases, with 13 bases left in between.

The genes are TRBV7-3 and TRBJ1-5, with TRBD1 as a possible D gene (6 bases). The V and J ends lost 3 bases and 7 bases respectively, with 10 bases between them. The CDR3 extends over 13 amino acids. Germline V CDR1 and CDR2: SGHTA, FQGTGA. CDR3 residues: CASSLHGGQPQHF. The CDR3 nucleotides are TGTGCCAGCAGCTTGCATGGGGGCCAGCCCCAGCATTTT.